These 24 T cell receptor beta chains share one sample of origin, sequenced in a study of metastatic and nonmetastatic thyroid tumors. TCRdb re-called the PCR reads via MiXCR. The repertoire holds more than 25,000 clones, with roughly 25% as singletons. Thyroid surgery had not been preceded by any treatment in any patient. Source material: blood. The receptors derive from a female donor with papillary thyroid cancer or a benign thyroid nodule (not recorded which). Some clones in this sample may be carry-over from other donors' samples.

This clone was observed a handful of times. The V gene is TRBV27, the J gene TRBJ1-1; D is undetermined. Germline-derived CDR1 and CDR2 are MNHEY and SMNVEV (reference sequence). Trimming shortened V by 5 bases and J by 8 bases, and 18 bases separated the two germline ends. This CDR3 is 14 amino acids long. The CDR3 spells CASSPRRVSVEAFF. CDR3 coding DNA: TGTGCCAGCAGTCCCCGGAGGGTATCGGTCGAAGCTTTCTTT.

V usage is TRBV30 and J usage is TRBJ1-1, with D unresolved. The V and J ends lost 4 bases and 3 bases respectively, with 9 bases between them. CDR1 and CDR2 (germline): GTSNPN, SVGIG (reference sequence). CDR3 length: 12 residues. The CDR3, as DNA: TGTGCCTGGAAGCATTTGGACACTGAAGCTTTCTTT. This codes for CAWKHLDTEAFF.

This clone was counted only a few times. This chain connects TRBV6-1 to TRBJ2-7, with a tentative D call TRBD1 (6 bases). This CDR3 has 13 residues. V lost 7 bases, J lost 7 bases, and 17 bases lay in between. Looked up from germline, CDR1 is MNHNS and CDR2 is SASEGT. The CDR3 loop is CASIQLQGGEQYF. CDR3 nucleotides: TGTGCCAGCATCCAACTACAGGGCGGTGAGCAGTACTTC.

This clone is termed medium-sized. The chain recombines TRBV15 with TRBJ2-1; perhaps TRBD2 as D (5 bases). Germline lookup yields CDR1 LNHNV and CDR2 YYDKDF (reference sequence). V dropped 5 bases and J dropped 4 bases, with 9 bases sitting between them. The CDR3 length is 13 residues. The CDR3 coding sequence is TGTGCCACCAGCCTAGCAGCTTACAATGAGCAGTTCTTC. Translated: CATSLAAYNEQFF.

Note on this clone: The junction and the germline gene differ at one end; a read error may be behind it. The gene calls are TRBV10-3 and TRBJ2-6; the D is unclear. This CDR3 is built from 16 residues. Germline V gives CDR1 ENHRY, CDR2 SYGVKD. In DNA, the CDR3 is TGTGCCATCAGTGCAGGAACTGATCTTGGGTCCAACGTCCTGACTTTC. It yields the protein CAISAGTDLGSNVLTF.

In its sample, this clone is medium-sized. The V gene is TRBV19, the J gene TRBJ2-7; TRBD2 matches 7 bases. Trimming cost V 3 bases and J 11 bases; bases outside gene matches: 10. The CDR3 extends over 13 amino acids. Germline CDR1 reads LNHDA; CDR2 reads SQIVND (reference sequence). CDR3 loop: CASSISWDYKEYV. The DNA for the CDR3 is TGTGCCAGTAGTATCTCCTGGGACTACAAAGAGTACGTC.

The genes are TRBV30 and TRBJ2-7; the match to TRBD1 covers 10 bases. Germline CDR1 GTSNPN, CDR2 SVGIG (reference sequence). CDR3 length: 11 residues. The ends lost 7 bases at V and 7 bases at J; junction bases unmatched: 4. CDR3 DNA sequence: TGTGCCTTAGGACAGGGGGGTGAGCAGTACTTC. Translated, it gives CALGQGGEQYF.

For this clone: At one end, the junction sequence differs from germline, possibly due to a read error. This chain's CDR3 is CASSLEGQGDYRNTGAFF. CDR3 sequence (DNA): TGTGCCAGCAGCTTAGAGGGGCAGGGGGATTATAGGAACACTGGAGCTTTCTTT. The chain uses TRBV11-2 and TRBJ1-1; 7 nucleotides agree with TRBD1. CDR3 size: 18 residues. CDR1 and CDR2 (germline): SGHAT, FQNNGV.

This clone is medium-sized (0.01 to 0.1%) by share. The chain uses TRBV30 and TRBJ1-5; D ambiguous. Between the trimmed V and J ends, which lost 0 bases and 0 bases, there was a span of 12 bases. The CDR3 is 16 residues long. The germline V gene has CDR1 GTSNPN and CDR2 SVGIG (reference sequence). In nucleotides, the CDR3 is TGTGCCTGGAGTGTACAGAGGGTAAATAGCAATCAGCCCCAGCATTTT. Amino acid sequence: CAWSVQRVNSNQPQHF. The full variable domain, in which reference TRBV30 and TRBJ1-5 provide the parts outside the CDR3, is SQTIHQWPATLVQPVGSPLSLECTVEGTSNPNLYWYRQAAGRGLQLLFYSVGIGQISSEVPQNLSASRPQDRQFILSSKKLLLSDSGFYLCAWSVQRVNSNQPQHFGDGTRLSIL.

The chain uses TRBV6-1 and TRBJ1-1; D is possibly TRBD1 (5 bases). V lost 10 bases and J 7 bases, leaving 16 bases between the germline ends. CDR3 length equals 12 residues. CDR1 and CDR2 from the germline V gene are MNHNS and SASEGT. CDR3 residues: CAITNRGDEAFF. The CDR3 nucleotides read TGTGCCATCACGAATAGGGGTGATGAAGCTTTCTTT.

The chain is built from TRBV20-1 and TRBJ1-2; D is unresolved. The germline V and J ends were trimmed by 6 bases and 8 bases, with 22 bases remaining between them. The CDR3 sequence is 14 residues long. From germline, CDR1 is DFQATT and CDR2 SNEGSKA (reference sequence). CDR3 in DNA: TGCAGTGCAGTCAGGAAAGGGAAAACTGAGGGCTACACCTTC. The encoded protein is CSAVRKGKTEGYTF.

At least ten counts were recorded for this clone. The chain combines TRBV18 with TRBJ2-1; D is perhaps TRBD2 (6 bases). The V gene's germline CDR1 is KGHSH and CDR2 LQKENI. Trimming cost V 2 bases and J 2 bases, with 13 bases left between them. The CDR3 runs 16 residues. This CDR3 reads CASSPSVGGTYNEQFF. DNA of the CDR3: TGTGCCAGCTCACCAAGCGTCGGAGGGACCTACAATGAGCAGTTCTTC.

This clone is labeled as medium-sized. The gene calls are TRBV20-1 and TRBJ1-6, with 10 bases lining up with TRBD1. CDR1 DFQATT and CDR2 SNEGSKA come from the germline V gene (reference sequence). Trimming at V came to 6 bases and at J to 10 bases, leaving 9 bases not matched to a gene. This CDR3 spans 14 amino acids. DNA of the CDR3: TGCAGTGCAACACAGACAGGGGGCGTATCACCCCTCCACTTT. The encoded protein is CSATQTGGVSPLHF.

This clone was seen at least ten times. CDR3 region: CATSTTSGSQYEQYF. The DNA of the CDR3 is TGTGCCACCAGCACTACTAGCGGGAGTCAGTACGAGCAGTACTTC. The rearrangement links TRBV15 to TRBJ2-7; TRBD2 matches 11 bases. The germline gives CDR1 LNHNV, CDR2 YYDKDF (reference sequence). Trimming cost V 4 bases and J 4 bases; bases outside gene matches: 6. The CDR3 covers 15 residues.

This clone has only a few counts. This may arise from a read error, as a much more abundant clone is one base away. V and J are TRBV29-1 and TRBJ1-1, with D unresolved. Germline V gene data show CDR1 as SQVTM and CDR2 as ANQGSEA. The CDR3 runs to 12 residues. The V end lost 0 bases, the J end lost 5 bases, and 7 bases lay between the germline ends. The CDR3 DNA sequence: TGCAGCGTTGAAGAACGTGTTACTGAAGCTTTCTTT. Amino acids: CSVEERVTEAFF.

The chain joins TRBV7-2 to TRBJ2-3; TRBD2 is a possible D gene (5 bases). This CDR3 is built from 14 residues. V lost 5 bases to trimming and J lost 10 bases, with 19 bases between them. The germline CDR1 and CDR2 sequences are SGHTA and FQGNSA. The chain's CDR3 is CASSRMVSEVPQYF. As DNA, the CDR3 is TGTGCCAGCAGCCGGATGGTTAGCGAGGTCCCGCAGTATTTT. The full variable domain, with the rest looked up from reference TRBV7-2 and TRBJ2-3, is GAGVSQSPSNKVTEKGKDVELRCDPISGHTALYWYRQSLGQGLEFLIYFQGNSAPDKSGLPSDRFSAERTGGSVSTLTIQRTQQEDSAVYLCASSRMVSEVPQYFGPGTRLTVL.

In its sample, this clone ranks as medium-sized. The rearrangement links TRBV30 to TRBJ1-2, with a weak D call TRBD1 (5 bases). CDR3 size: 11 residues. Trimming stripped 8 bases from V and 3 bases from J, with 10 bases between. The germline V gene encodes CDR1 GTSNPN and CDR2 SVGIG (reference sequence). In DNA, the CDR3 is TGTGCCAGCGAGGGGTACTATGGCTACACCTTC. Residues: CASEGYYGYTF. Looking up the rest from reference TRBV30 and TRBJ1-2 gives the full variable domain: SQTIHQWPATLVQPVGSPLSLECTVEGTSNPNLYWYRQAAGRGLQLLFYSVGIGQISSEVPQNLSASRPQDRQFILSSKKLLLSDSGFYLCASEGYYGYTFGSGTRLTVV.

CDR3 amino acids: CASSPGTDYEQYF. In DNA, the CDR3 is TGTGCCAGCAGCCCTGGGACAGACTACGAGCAGTACTTC. The V and J genes are TRBV7-2 and TRBJ2-7, with 7 bases aligning to TRBD1. CDR3 length equals 13 residues. Germline trimming cut 5 bases from V and 3 bases from J; bases unmatched to any gene: 4. Germline V lookup: CDR1 SGHTA, CDR2 FQGNSA.

This CDR3 reads CASSDVGAGPYEQYF. The CDR3 DNA sequence: TGTGCCAGCAGCGACGTAGGGGCAGGGCCTTACGAGCAGTACTTC. The rearrangement joins TRBV6-1 to TRBJ2-7, with D possibly TRBD1 on 5 matching bases. Germline CDR1 MNHNS, CDR2 SASEGT. Deletions cut 6 bases from V and 4 bases from J, with 19 bases between. CDR3 size: 15 residues.

This clone was counted many times. The rearrangement joins TRBV27 to TRBJ2-5; D remains ambiguous. From germline, CDR1 is MNHEY and CDR2 SMNVEV (reference sequence). The V and J ends lost 4 bases and 5 bases respectively, with 5 bases between them. The CDR3 runs to 11 residues. The CDR3 DNA is TGTGCCAGCAGTTCGAGGGAGACCCAGTACTTC. Residues: CASSSRETQYF.

The chain uses TRBV9 and TRBJ1-6, with a possible D match to TRBD1 (5 bases). This CDR3 is built from 14 residues. The V end lost 0 bases, the J end lost 17 bases, and 18 bases lay between the germline ends. Germline CDR1 and CDR2: SGDLS and YYNGEE. CDR3 amino acids: CASSVDVTESPIHF. Here the CDR3 DNA reads TGTGCCAGCAGCGTAGATGTGACAGAATCACCAATCCACTTT.

This clone was found a few times. The chain carries TRBV2 and TRBJ2-7; no clear D gene. Trimming shortened V by 1 base and J by 13 bases, and 17 bases separated the two germline ends. Germline V gene lookup returns CDR1 SNHLY and CDR2 FYNNEI. There are 13 residues in the CDR3. CDR3 sequence (DNA): TGTGCCAGCAGTGAAGTCGGGTCCTACGATCATTACGTC. Translated: CASSEVGSYDHYV.

The table lists this clone with many counts. The chain carries TRBV27 and TRBJ2-1; unclear D gene. Trimming stripped 5 bases from V and 6 bases from J, with 17 bases between. Germline CDR1 is MNHEY and CDR2 is SMNVEV (reference sequence). The CDR3 extends over 15 amino acids. CDR3 residues: CASSPPGPPGNEQFF. In DNA form, the CDR3 reads TGTGCCAGCAGTCCACCGGGCCCTCCAGGCAATGAGCAGTTCTTC.

This clone was detected a few times. Sequence at one end of the junction differs from germline and may be a read error. V usage is TRBV6-1 and J usage is TRBJ1-1, with D possibly being TRBD1 (5 bases). This CDR3 has 11 residues. Germline CDR1 MNHNS, CDR2 SASEGT. The CDR3 DNA follows: TGTGCCGCACGGCAGGGTCCCGAAGCTTTATTT. Protein product: CAARQGPEALF.